The T cell receptor (beta chain) described here comes from a study of blood T cell repertoires in COVID-19 (dated by TCRdb to about 2020). Context from the whole study: Samples from collaborators originated in the United States, Italy and Spain and spanned both the acute and convalescent phases of COVID-19. Samples came from the ongoing ImmuneRACE study (first 160 participants) plus 1,254 subjects from 6 global collaborators. HLA class I and class II types, where available, came from metadata supplied by the sample provider rather than from assay-based typing. Deeply sampled blood TCRbeta repertoires from subjects exposed to, actively infected with, or recovered from COVID-19 were included in the dataset. The prospective study material was composed of cDNA or gDNA derived from T cells, B-cell-depleted T cells, or PBMCs. Sample metadata almost always included a de-identified subject ID, COVID-19 status, age in years and sex. The repertoires were made available in a free public database intended to serve as a resource for research on the immune response to SARS-CoV-2.

This clone appeared once. Its antigen target is currently unknown. Per-base qualities were not stored, and no clone one base away is much larger. Other nucleotide sequences in the sample specify the same CDR3. TCRbeta CDR3 regions were amplified from genomic DNA using the immunoSEQ Assay, a bias-controlled multiplex PCR. The authors' pipeline ran thus. Nucleated cell counts per sample were estimated from amplification of reference gene primers within the assay. To quantify the absolute abundance of each unique TCRbeta CDR3 rearrangement, sequence reads were collapsed and filtered. For each sample, productive Simpson clonality was calculated by taking the square root of Simpson's diversity index across productive rearrangements. Here the immuneACCESS table is served through TCRdb, limited to in-frame sequences with V and J called. Missing clones are a known gap in these copies; in checked studies unresolved V genes cover under half, and the rest lacks a known reason. The V and J calls and the clone size are those of that table, but D and trimming were determined from the DNA. Here the sample has fewer than 500,000 clones; over 75% occur a single time. The ten largest account for roughly 1.4% of the sample.

Overall study outcomes, separate from this receptor: How much clinical and demographic metadata was included differed by source and by participant, and the metadata was provided uncurated.

Enrolling through a virtual design, the prospective study's participants ranged in age from roughly 18 to 100 years and lived across roughly 23 United States geographic areas. Cohort assignment in the prospective study relied on participant-reported clinical history from a screening survey and a study questionnaire. ImmuneRACE Cohort 3 recovered participants were defined by two consecutive negative NP/OP PCR tests, healthcare professional clearance, or symptom resolution. In the prospective study, mobile phlebotomists collected whole blood, serum and a nasopharyngeal or oropharyngeal swab from each participant. Participants in the prospective study had the option to provide additional blood draws and questionnaires over a roughly two-month period. Blood samples from the prospective study were shipped frozen or at room temperature prior to DNA extraction. This receptor was obtained from a man younger than 40 who had recovered from COVID-19. What was sequenced was PBMCs or T cells enriched from blood (not recorded which).

The CDR3 corresponds to CASSQTGSDTQYF. Read as DNA, the sequence is TGTGCCAGCAGTCAGACAGGGTCCGATACGCAGTATTTT. The chain is assembled from TRBV6-5 and TRBJ2-3, and TRBD1 matches 7 of the central bases. The CDR3 has 13 amino acids, counting the end cysteine and phenylalanine. This entry keeps only the CDR3 DNA: 39 bases, framed from base 1. Trimming takes 5 bases off V and 6 bases off J; junction bases not matched to a gene: 5. CDR1 MNHEY and CDR2 SVGAGI are derived from the germline V gene.